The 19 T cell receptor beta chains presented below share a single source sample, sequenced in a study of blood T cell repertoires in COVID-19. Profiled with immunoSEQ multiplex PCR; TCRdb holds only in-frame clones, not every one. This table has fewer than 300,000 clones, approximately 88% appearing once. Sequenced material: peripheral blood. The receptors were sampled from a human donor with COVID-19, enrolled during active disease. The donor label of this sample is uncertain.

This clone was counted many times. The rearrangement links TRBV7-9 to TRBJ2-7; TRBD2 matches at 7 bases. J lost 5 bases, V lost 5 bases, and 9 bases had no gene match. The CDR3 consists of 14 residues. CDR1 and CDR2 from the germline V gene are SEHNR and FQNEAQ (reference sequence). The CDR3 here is CASSPSAGADEQYF. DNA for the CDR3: TGTGCCAGCAGCCCCTCGGCGGGAGCCGACGAGCAGTACTTC.

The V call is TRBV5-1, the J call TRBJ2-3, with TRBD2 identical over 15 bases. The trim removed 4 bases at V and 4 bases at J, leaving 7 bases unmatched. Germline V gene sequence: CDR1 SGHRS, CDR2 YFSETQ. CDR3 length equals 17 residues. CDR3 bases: TGCGCCAGCAGCCTCCGGGGACTAGCGGGAGGTGCAGATACGCAGTATTTT. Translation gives CASSLRGLAGGADTQYF.

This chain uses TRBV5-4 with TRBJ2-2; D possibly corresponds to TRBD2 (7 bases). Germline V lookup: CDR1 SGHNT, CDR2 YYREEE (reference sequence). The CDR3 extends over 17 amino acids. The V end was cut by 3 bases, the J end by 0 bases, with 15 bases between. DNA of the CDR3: TGTGCCAGCAGCTCCTGGGGGGGGGCGCCGAACACCGGGGAGCTGTTTTTT. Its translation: CASSSWGGAPNTGELFF. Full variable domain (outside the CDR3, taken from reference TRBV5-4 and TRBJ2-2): ETGVTQSPTHLIKTRGQQVTLRCSSQSGHNTVSWYQQALGQGPQFIFQYYREEENGRGNFPPRFSGLQFPNYSSELNVNALELDDSALYLCASSSWGGAPNTGELFFGEGSRLTVL.

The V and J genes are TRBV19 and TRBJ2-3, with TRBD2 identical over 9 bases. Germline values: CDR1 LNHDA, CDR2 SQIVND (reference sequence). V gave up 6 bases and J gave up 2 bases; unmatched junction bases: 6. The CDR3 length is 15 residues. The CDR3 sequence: CASSRAGGSTDTQYF. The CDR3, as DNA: TGTGCCAGTAGCCGAGCGGGAGGTTCCACAGATACGCAGTATTTT. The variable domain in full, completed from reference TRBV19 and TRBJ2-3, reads DGGITQSPKYLFRKEGQNVTLSCEQNLNHDAMYWYRQDPGQGLRLIYYSQIVNDFQKGDIAEGYSVSREKKESFPLTVTSAQKNPTAFYLCASSRAGGSTDTQYFGPGTRLTVL.

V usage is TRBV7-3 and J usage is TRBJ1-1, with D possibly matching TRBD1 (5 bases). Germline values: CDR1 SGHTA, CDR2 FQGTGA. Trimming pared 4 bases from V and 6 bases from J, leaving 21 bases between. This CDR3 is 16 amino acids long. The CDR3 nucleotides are TGTGCCAGCAGCTCAAATCCAACAGGCTTCTGGGCTGAAGCTTTCTTT. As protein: CASSSNPTGFWAEAFF. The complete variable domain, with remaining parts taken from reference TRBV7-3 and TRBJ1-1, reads GAGVSQTPSNKVTEKGKYVELRCDPISGHTALYWYRQSLGQGPEFLIYFQGTGAADDSGLPNDRFFAVRPEGSVSTLKIQRTERGDSAVYLCASSSNPTGFWAEAFFGQGTRLTVV.

CDR3 DNA: TGTGCCAGCAGTGAGTCGGGGGATGAGCAGTTCTTC. Protein product: CASSESGDEQFF. V usage is TRBV6-2 or TRBV6-3 and J usage is TRBJ2-1, with D possibly matching TRBD2 (6 bases). V lost 5 bases to trimming and J lost 8 bases, with 10 bases between them. This CDR3 is built from 12 residues. CDR1 and CDR2 (germline): MNHEY, SVGEGT.

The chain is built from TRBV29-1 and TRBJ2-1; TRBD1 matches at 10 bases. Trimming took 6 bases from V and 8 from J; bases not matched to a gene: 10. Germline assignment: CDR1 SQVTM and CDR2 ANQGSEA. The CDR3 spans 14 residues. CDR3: CSVWWGQGRDEQFF. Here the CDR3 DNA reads TGCAGCGTCTGGTGGGGACAGGGGAGGGATGAGCAGTTCTTC.

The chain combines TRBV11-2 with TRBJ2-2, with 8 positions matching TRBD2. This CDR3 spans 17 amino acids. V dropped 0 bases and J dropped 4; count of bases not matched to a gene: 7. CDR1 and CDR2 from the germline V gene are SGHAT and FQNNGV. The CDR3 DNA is TGTGCCAGCAGCTTAGATCCCGATAGCGGGACCACCGGGGAGCTGTTTTTT. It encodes CASSLDPDSGTTGELFF.

CDR3 sequence: CAWSVGQGPSSLGANVLTF. In nucleotides, the CDR3 is TGTGCCTGGAGTGTAGGACAGGGGCCCTCCTCTCTTGGGGCCAACGTCCTGACTTTC. This sequence joins TRBV30 and TRBJ2-6, with 9 bases aligning to TRBD1. Germline assignment: CDR1 GTSNPN and CDR2 SVGIG (reference sequence). V lost 0 bases and J lost 3; bases outside the gene matches: 12. CDR3 length equals 19 residues.

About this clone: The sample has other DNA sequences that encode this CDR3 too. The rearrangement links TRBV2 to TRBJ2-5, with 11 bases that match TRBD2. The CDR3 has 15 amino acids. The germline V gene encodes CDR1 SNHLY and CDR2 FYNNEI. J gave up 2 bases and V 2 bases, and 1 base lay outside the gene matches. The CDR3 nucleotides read TGTGCCAGCAGTGAACTAGCGGGAGGACAAGAGACCCAGTACTTC. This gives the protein CASSELAGGQETQYF.

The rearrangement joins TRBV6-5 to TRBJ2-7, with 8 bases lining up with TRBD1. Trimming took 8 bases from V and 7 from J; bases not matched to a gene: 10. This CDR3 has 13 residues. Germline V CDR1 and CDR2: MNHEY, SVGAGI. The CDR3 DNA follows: TGTGCCAGCTACGACAGGGGTCCGCGGGAGCAGTACTTC. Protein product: CASYDRGPREQYF.

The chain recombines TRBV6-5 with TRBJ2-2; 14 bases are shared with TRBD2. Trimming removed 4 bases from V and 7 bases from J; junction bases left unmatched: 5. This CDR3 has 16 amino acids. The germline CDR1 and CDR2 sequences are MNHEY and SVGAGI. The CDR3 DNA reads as TGTGCCAGCAGTTCGACTAGCGGGAGGGCCGGCGGGGAGCTGTTTTTT. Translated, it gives CASSSTSGRAGGELFF.

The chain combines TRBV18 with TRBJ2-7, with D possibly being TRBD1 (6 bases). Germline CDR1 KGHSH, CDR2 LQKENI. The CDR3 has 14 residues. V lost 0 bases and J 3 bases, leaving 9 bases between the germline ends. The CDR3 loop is CASSPPGTFYEQYF. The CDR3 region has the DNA TGTGCCAGCTCACCACCCGGGACATTCTACGAGCAGTACTTC.

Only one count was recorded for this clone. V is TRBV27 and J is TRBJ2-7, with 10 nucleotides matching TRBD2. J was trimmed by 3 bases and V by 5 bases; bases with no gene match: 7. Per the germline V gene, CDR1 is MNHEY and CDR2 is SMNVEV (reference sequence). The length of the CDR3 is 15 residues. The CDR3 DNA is TGTGCCAGCAGTCACCTAGCGGGAGATGGCTACGAGCAGTACTTC. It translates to CASSHLAGDGYEQYF.

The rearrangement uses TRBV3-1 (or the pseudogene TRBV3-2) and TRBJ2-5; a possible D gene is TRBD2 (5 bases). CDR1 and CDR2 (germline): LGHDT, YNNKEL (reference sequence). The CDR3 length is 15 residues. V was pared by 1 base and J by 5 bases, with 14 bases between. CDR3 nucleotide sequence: TGTGCCAGCAGCCAAGGGCTAGCCAAGGCGGAGACCCAGTACTTC. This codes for CASSQGLAKAETQYF.

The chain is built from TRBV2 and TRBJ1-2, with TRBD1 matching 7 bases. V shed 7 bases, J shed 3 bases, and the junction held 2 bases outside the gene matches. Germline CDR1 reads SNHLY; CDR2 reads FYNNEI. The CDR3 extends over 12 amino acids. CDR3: CASTGTDYGYTF. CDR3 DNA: TGTGCCAGCACCGGGACAGACTATGGCTACACCTTC.

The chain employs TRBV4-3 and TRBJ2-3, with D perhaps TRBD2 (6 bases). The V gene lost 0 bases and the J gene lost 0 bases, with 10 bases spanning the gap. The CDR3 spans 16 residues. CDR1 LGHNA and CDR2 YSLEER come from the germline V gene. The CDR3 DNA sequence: TGCGCCAGCAGCCAAGAGGCCAGCGGGAGCACAGATACGCAGTATTTT. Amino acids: CASSQEASGSTDTQYF.

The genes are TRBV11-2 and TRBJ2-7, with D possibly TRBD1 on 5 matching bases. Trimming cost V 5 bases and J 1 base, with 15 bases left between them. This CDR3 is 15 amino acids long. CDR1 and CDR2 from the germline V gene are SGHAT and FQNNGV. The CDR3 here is CASSATALSSYEQYF. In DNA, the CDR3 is TGTGCCAGCAGCGCGACAGCGTTATCTTCCTACGAGCAGTACTTC. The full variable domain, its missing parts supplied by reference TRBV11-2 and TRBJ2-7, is EAGVAQSPRYKIIEKRQSVAFWCNPISGHATLYWYQQILGQGPKLLIQFQNNGVVDDSQLPKDRFSAERLKGVDSTLKIQPAKLEDSAVYLCASSATALSSYEQYFGPGTRLTVT.

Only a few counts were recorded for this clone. The CDR3 reads CASSQARETEAFF. DNA for the CDR3: TGTGCCAGCAGCCAAGCCCGGGAAACTGAAGCTTTCTTT. The chain carries TRBV3-1 (or the pseudogene TRBV3-2) and TRBJ1-1; D remains unclear. From germline, CDR1 is LGHDT and CDR2 YNNKEL (reference sequence). The CDR3 loop spans 13 amino acids. Trimming removed 1 base at V and 5 bases at J, with 8 bases between.